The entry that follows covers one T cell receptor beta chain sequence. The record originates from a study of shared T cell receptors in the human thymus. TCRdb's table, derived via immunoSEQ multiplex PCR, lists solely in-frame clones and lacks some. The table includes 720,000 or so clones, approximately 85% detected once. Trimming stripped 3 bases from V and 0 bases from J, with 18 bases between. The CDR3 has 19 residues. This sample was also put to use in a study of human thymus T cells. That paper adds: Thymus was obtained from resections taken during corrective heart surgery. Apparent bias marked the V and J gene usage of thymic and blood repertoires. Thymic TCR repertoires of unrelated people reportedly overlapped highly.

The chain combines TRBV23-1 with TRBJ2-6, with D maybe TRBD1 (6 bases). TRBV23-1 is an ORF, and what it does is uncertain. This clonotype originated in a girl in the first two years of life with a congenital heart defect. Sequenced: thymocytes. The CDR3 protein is CASSHLGQRTHSGANVLTF. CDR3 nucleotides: TGCGCCAGCAGTCACCTTGGACAGCGCACCCACTCTGGGGCCAACGTCCTGACTTTC.